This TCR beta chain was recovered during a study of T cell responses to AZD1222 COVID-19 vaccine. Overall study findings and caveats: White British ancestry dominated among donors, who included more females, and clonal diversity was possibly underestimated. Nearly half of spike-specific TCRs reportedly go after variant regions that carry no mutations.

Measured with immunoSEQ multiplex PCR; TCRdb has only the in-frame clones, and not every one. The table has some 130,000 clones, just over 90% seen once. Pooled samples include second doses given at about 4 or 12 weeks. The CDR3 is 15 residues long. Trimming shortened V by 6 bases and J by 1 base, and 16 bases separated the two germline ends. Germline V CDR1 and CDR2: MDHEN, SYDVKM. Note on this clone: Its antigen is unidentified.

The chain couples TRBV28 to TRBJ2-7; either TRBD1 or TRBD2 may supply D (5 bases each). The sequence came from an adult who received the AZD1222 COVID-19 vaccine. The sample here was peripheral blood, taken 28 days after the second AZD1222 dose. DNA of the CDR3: TGTGCCAGCAGCTCTCCGGGACGGAGTTCCTACGAGCAGTACTTC. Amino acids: CASSSPGRSSYEQYF.